The 4 T cell receptor beta chains presented below share a single source sample, sequenced in a study of OX40 agonist ivuxolimab in advanced cancers. Clones were read by immunoSEQ multiplex PCR, and TCRdb kept only the in-frame ones, dropping some. The repertoire includes 80,000 to 100,000 clones, approximately 90% of them detected once, and around 0.82% sits in the top ten. This specimen was CD4+ or CD8+ T cells sorted from blood, taken in a trial of the OX40 agonist ivuxolimab. These receptors were taken from an adult with an advanced solid tumor such as melanoma, head and neck, liver or kidney cancer.

The chain joins TRBV6-5 to TRBJ1-1; possibly TRBD1 for D (6 bases). V lost 2 bases and J lost 4, with 8 bases in between. From germline, CDR1 is MNHEY and CDR2 SVGAGI. CDR3 length equals 13 residues. CDR3 sequence (DNA): TGTGCCAGCAGTTACCAAGGGGGCACTGAAGCTTTCTTT. Protein sequence: CASSYQGGTEAFF.

The chain uses TRBV6-6 and TRBJ2-6; D may be TRBD2 (6 bases). Germline CDR1 and CDR2: MNHNY and SVGAGI (reference sequence). The V and J ends lost 8 bases and 0 bases respectively, with 14 bases between them. The CDR3 is 16 amino acids. The CDR3 here is CASGGTSSSGANVLTF. The CDR3 nucleotides read TGTGCCAGCGGGGGGACTTCGAGCTCTGGGGCCAACGTCCTGACTTTC.

V and J are TRBV5-1 and TRBJ1-4; D is ambiguous. The CDR3 totals 16 residues. Between the trimmed V and J ends, which lost 4 bases and 4 bases, there was a span of 17 bases. The germline V gene encodes CDR1 SGHRS and CDR2 YFSETQ. The CDR3 region is CASSRSNGDFNEKLFF. CDR3 DNA: TGCGCCAGCAGCAGGTCGAACGGTGATTTTAATGAAAAACTGTTTTTT. Full variable domain (remainder filled in from reference TRBV5-1 and TRBJ1-4): KAGVTQTPRYLIKTRGQQVTLSCSPISGHRSVSWYQQTPGQGLQFLFEYFSETQRNKGNFPGRFSGRQFSNSRSEMNVSTLELGDSALYLCASSRSNGDFNEKLFFGSGTQLSVL.

CDR3 bases: TGTGCCAGCAGTGAGGGGCCGACAGCTAACTATGGCTACACCTTC. Its protein is CASSEGPTANYGYTF. The chain uses TRBV6-1 and TRBJ1-2; possible D gene TRBD1, 5 bases. Germline CDR1 and CDR2: MNHNS and SASEGT. This CDR3 is built from 15 residues. V lost 3 bases to trimming and J lost 0 bases, with 11 bases between them.